The present T cell receptor (beta chain) was sequenced within a study of shared clonotypes between healthy human individuals. Clones were sequenced by immunoSEQ multiplex PCR, and TCRdb holds only the in-frame ones, with some missing. The data hold around 640,000 clones, with around 96% observed a single time. This clone was observed once. The antigen remains unidentified. The same CDR3 is also encoded by other DNA sequences in this sample. Whole-study findings and limits: Richness estimates generally favored naive over memory subsets. The low donor count limited represented genetic and exposure-history diversity.

V was trimmed by 0 bases and J by 4 bases, leaving 4 bases between them. Per germline, CDR1 MNHEY and CDR2 SVGAGI. This CDR3 region has 13 residues. Naive CD8 cells lacked CD45RO, underwent positive selection for CCR7 and left out terminally differentiated effector memory CD45RA+ cells. The V call is TRBV6-5, the J call TRBJ2-1; D remains ambiguous. Source material: naive CD8+ T cells sorted from blood. The sequence came from a woman under 40 in good health. CDR3 sequence reads: CASSYSLYNEQFF. In DNA, the CDR3 is TGTGCCAGCAGTTACTCCCTATACAATGAGCAGTTCTTC.